Shown below are 5 T cell receptor beta chains from a single sample sequenced in a study of blood T cell repertoires in COVID-19. The repertoire was sequenced with immunoSEQ multiplex PCR; TCRdb's copy has only in-frame clones and lacks some. Of 300,000 or so clones in the sample, more than 70% are singletons; the top ten hold approximately 7.2%. Sequencing input: peripheral blood. These TCRs come from a woman younger than 45 who had recovered from COVID-19.

J is TRBJ2-7 and V is TRBV6-5, with TRBD1 identical over 8 bases. J lost 2 bases, V lost 5 bases, and 8 bases had no gene match. Per the germline V gene, CDR1 is MNHEY and CDR2 is SVGAGI. This CDR3 is built from 15 residues. CDR3 DNA sequence: TGTGCCAGCAGTCCCTCCGGGACAGGAACCTACGAGCAGTACTTC. Its protein product is CASSPSGTGTYEQYF.

The chain has TRBV3-1 (or the pseudogene TRBV3-2) and TRBJ2-1; the D is unclear. V was pared by 0 bases and J by 9 bases, with 6 bases between. This CDR3 is built from 12 residues. Per the germline V gene, CDR1 is LGHDT and CDR2 is YNNKEL (reference sequence). CDR3 protein: CASSQDTSEQFF. The CDR3 DNA is TGTGCCAGCAGCCAAGATACAAGTGAGCAGTTCTTC.

The chain combines TRBV15 with TRBJ2-5; D remains ambiguous. V was trimmed by 0 bases and J by 5 bases, leaving 13 bases between them. The CDR3 is made up of 15 amino acids. Germline-derived CDR1 and CDR2 are LNHNV and YYDKDF (reference sequence). CDR3 region: CATSRDGTLEETQYF. The CDR3 bases are TGTGCCACCAGCAGAGATGGAACCTTGGAGGAGACCCAGTACTTC.

The chain has TRBV2 and TRBJ1-2; D not resolved. V was clipped by 3 bases and J by 4 bases, with 15 bases between them. The CDR3 is 15 amino acids. CDR1 and CDR2 from the germline V gene are SNHLY and FYNNEI. In DNA form, the CDR3 reads TGTGCCAGCAGTGAGTCAGACAAACCGGTCTATGGCTACACCTTC. Translation gives CASSESDKPVYGYTF. Filled out from reference TRBV2 and TRBJ1-2, the complete variable domain reads EPEVTQTPSHQVTQMGQEVILRCVPISNHLYFYWYRQILGQKVEFLVSFYNNEISEKSEIFDDQFSVERPDGSNFTLKIRSTKLEDSAMYFCASSESDKPVYGYTFGSGTRLTVV.

The rearrangement joins TRBV5-4 to TRBJ2-3; TRBD2 is a possible D gene (7 bases). Looked up from germline, CDR1 is SGHNT and CDR2 is YYREEE (reference sequence). V lost 4 bases to trimming and J lost 4 bases, with 19 bases between them. The CDR3 contains 16 residues. The DNA of the CDR3 is TGTGCCAGCAGCCCGCGGGGCGGGGGCGGGGCAGATACGCAGTATTTT. Translation gives CASSPRGGGGADTQYF.